This TCR beta chain originates from a study of graft-versus-host responses after intestinal transplantation. Across the whole study: Isolated intestinal, liver-intestinal, or multivisceral transplants were what recipients had. Anti-thymocyte globulin induction was given to all recipients, followed by tacrolimus and steroids for approximately three years.

This table comes from immunoSEQ multiplex PCR, and its TCRdb copy is limited to in-frame clones, with some not included. The profile shows some 86,000 clones, around nine tenths of them singletons. Overall study findings and caveats: Association was observed between peak circulating GvH clone levels and early post-transplant HvG declines. GvH clones surfaced in recipient marrow, some emerging earlier in ileum or blood.

The CDR3 contains 16 residues. Trimming cost V 1 base and J 4 bases; bases outside gene matches: 4. Germline assignment: CDR1 SGHRS and CDR2 YFSETQ. The sample holds one count of this clone. Its antigen is currently unknown. The chain has TRBV5-1 and TRBJ2-7; TRBD2 matches 14 bases. The clonotype was recovered from a human donor who received an intestinal transplant. The sample in question was unstimulated CD8+ T cells sorted from spleen or lymph node cells, obtained before intestinal transplant. The CDR3 is CASSLRGTSGSYEQYF. The CDR3 bases are TGCGCCAGCAGCTTGCGCGGGACTAGCGGGAGTTACGAGCAGTACTTC.